This T cell receptor beta chain was captured by sequencing in a study of beta chain features in type 1 diabetes. Study-level results: Reduced insertions and increased deletions marked VDJ junctions in type 1 diabetes patients. Still unanswered here is whether HLA type influences TCRB rearrangement.

This clone was detected a few times. Its antigen is undetermined. As every portion of the isolated RNA was reverse transcribed, the sequencing read expressed TCRB transcripts. Profiled with immunoSEQ multiplex PCR; TCRdb holds only in-frame clones, not every one. The data contain about 330,000 clones, roughly 9.6% of them singletons. Purities over 95% were achieved in all sorted populations. Looked up from germline, CDR1 is GTSNPN and CDR2 is SVGIG (reference sequence). The length of the CDR3 is 12 residues. Trimming removed 0 bases from V and 5 bases from J, with 7 bases in between. The sequenced sample consisted of naive CD4+ T cells from blood. The genes are TRBV30 and TRBJ2-5; tentative D call: TRBD2 (6 bases). This clonotype originated in a young woman in good health. The CDR3 nucleotides are TGTGCCTGGAGTGTAGGAGGGGAGACCCAGTACTTC. Protein: CAWSVGGETQYF.